This T cell receptor beta chain was found in a study of blood T cell repertoires in COVID-19. Exposed enrollees had met someone with a PCR-confirmed or clinician-diagnosed COVID-19 case at some point within the 2 weeks before study entry. This clone was recorded only once. The CDR3 covers 15 residues. Germline CDR1 MNHNY, CDR2 SVGAGI (reference sequence). After removal of 7 bases from V and 4 bases from J, the junction contained 11 bases not matched to a gene. Clones were sequenced by immunoSEQ multiplex PCR, and TCRdb holds only the in-frame ones, with some missing. Seen here are approximately 140,000 clones, roughly 87% observed once, and the top ten hold under 4.5%.

The chain is built from TRBV6-6 and TRBJ1-1; 8 bases match TRBD1. The clonotype originates from a woman in her 40s who had been exposed to COVID-19. Sample: PBMCs or T cells enriched from blood (not recorded which). This chain's CDR3 is CASNRGQGIPTEAFF. The CDR3 DNA is TGTGCCAGCAACAGAGGACAGGGCATCCCCACTGAAGCTTTCTTT.